This TCR beta chain stems from a study of blood T cell repertoires in COVID-19 (dated by TCRdb to between 2020 and 2021). With respect to the entire study: The collaborator samples originated in the United States, Italy and Spain and spanned the acute and convalescent phases of COVID-19. The prospective study material was composed of cDNA or gDNA derived from T cells, B-cell-depleted T cells, or PBMCs. Subjects who had been exposed to COVID-19, were actively infected with it, or had recovered from it provided the deeply sampled blood TCRbeta repertoires that made up the dataset. The repertoires were released in a freely available public database meant as a resource for research on the immune response to SARS-CoV-2. Samples were obtained from the ongoing ImmuneRACE study (first 160 participants) and from 1,254 subjects provided by 6 global collaborators. Sample metadata almost always included a de-identified subject ID, COVID-19 status, age in years and sex. HLA class I and class II types, where available, came from metadata supplied by the sample provider rather than from assay-based typing.

Including cysteine and phenylalanine, the CDR3 has 13 amino acids. The CDR3 DNA has 39 bases and is translated from base 1. V was cut back by 0 bases and J by 0 bases, leaving a gap of 3 bases between them. For CDR1 and CDR2, the germline V gene lists SGDLS and YYNGEE. What the work shows at the level of the full study, not this receptor alone: Clinical and demographic metadata were provided uncurated, with the amount varying by source and participant.

TCRbeta CDR3 regions were amplified from genomic DNA using the immunoSEQ Assay, a bias-controlled multiplex PCR. The source study handled its data this way. The number of nucleated cells in each sample was estimated by amplification of reference gene primers within the assay. To quantify the absolute abundance of each unique TCRbeta CDR3 rearrangement, sequence reads were collapsed and filtered. For each sample, productive Simpson clonality was calculated as the square root of Simpson's diversity index across productive rearrangements. Entries here come from immuneACCESS through TCRdb and include only in-frame sequences with V and J called. Some clones fail to appear in such tables; in the studies checked, an unresolved V gene covers under half of the shortfall, and the cause of the remainder is unknown. That table supplies the V and J calls and clone size; D and trimming were determined from the DNA. This sample comprises nearly 55,000 clones, approximately 86% of them detected only once. Of the sample, about 10% is held by the ten largest clones.

Each collaborating institution followed its own protocols to collect whole blood in K2EDTA tubes. For TCRbeta analysis, collaborators shipped samples as frozen whole blood, isolated PBMCs, or DNA extracted from either of those sample types. A note on this clone: The antigen it binds to is not known. No much larger clone exists at a distance of one base, and base qualities are not known. Other DNA sequences from this sample encode an identical CDR3 as well.

This receptor was taken from a man in his 70s with active COVID-19. The sample comprised peripheral blood. Recombination connected TRBV9 to TRBJ1-1; the D gene cannot be resolved reliably. The CDR3 region: CASSVALNTEAFF. The DNA sequence is TGTGCCAGCAGCGTAGCTCTGAACACTGAAGCTTTCTTT.